Included here is one T cell receptor beta chain sequence, with context. This record belongs to a study of blood T cell repertoires in COVID-19. Study as a whole: From the United States, Italy and Spain came samples of acute and convalescent COVID-19.

Authors' methods: Estimation of nucleated cell counts was performed using reference gene primer amplification. TCRdb's table, derived via immunoSEQ multiplex PCR, lists solely in-frame clones and lacks some. The V and J calls and clone size were taken over from that table, and D and trimming were inferred from the DNA. Of about 88,000 clones in the sample, 80% to 90% were seen once. Source material: peripheral blood. The clonotype comes from a man older than 75 with acute or convalescent COVID-19.

Here the CDR3 reads CASSSTGFTGELFF. The DNA of the CDR3 is TGTGCCAGCAGTTCTACAGGGTTCACCGGGGAGCTGTTTTTT. V and J are TRBV2 and TRBJ2-2, with a tentative D call TRBD1 (6 bases). The CDR3 has 14 residues. V was shortened by 5 bases and J by 4 bases, with 11 bases between the two germline ends. The germline V gene encodes CDR1 SNHLY and CDR2 FYNNEI.